This TCR beta chain derives from a study of blood T cells in healthy people across ages. Points from the study as a whole: Whereas aged donors had fewer naive CD4+ cells, long-lived donors had more of them and higher diversity.

PBMCs numbering at least 6 million were isolated per sample. V gave up 5 bases and J gave up 7 bases, with 18 bases separating them. Per germline, CDR1 PRHDT and CDR2 FYEKMQ (reference sequence). The length of the CDR3 is 15 residues. This clonotype was seen a few times. The antigen is undetermined. A second roughly 6 to 12 cycle PCR used barcoded and J-beta primers. The template-switch adaptor was a 5' adaptor with 12 random nucleotides. It tagged each cDNA molecule. TCRdb re-derived calls from the 5' RACE reads in MiXCR, one entry per CDR3 protein. The sample holds some 700,000 distinct CDR3 sequences; about 20% are singletons and the top ten take 20% to 25%.

Sequencing used blood. The chain joins TRBV13 to TRBJ2-1; D unclear. The clonotype comes from a man between 65 and 80 years old in good health. The CDR3 nucleotides read TGTGCCAGCAGCCAAGGGTTTCGTCCTGGGAATGAGCAGTTCTTC. Residues: CASSQGFRPGNEQFF.